These 8 T cell receptor beta chains were sequenced from one sample in a study of chemoradiotherapy in HPV16-positive cancers. Only in-frame clones appear in the TCRdb table, and some are missing; sequencing was by immunoSEQ multiplex PCR. The sample lists 53,000 or so clones; around 90% were seen once. This material consisted of blood, taken from a patient who underwent chemoradiotherapy. The receptors derive from a human donor with HPV-associated anogenital cancer.

The chain couples TRBV5-4 to TRBJ2-2; no definite D call. Germline V gene lookup returns CDR1 SGHNT and CDR2 YYREEE (reference sequence). The CDR3 length is 14 residues. The V end was cut by 0 bases, the J end by 7 bases, with 10 bases between. The CDR3 DNA sequence: TGTGCCAGCAGCTTGGAGGGCAGTGGCGGGGAGCTGTTTTTT. This codes for CASSLEGSGGELFF.

The chain employs TRBV9 and TRBJ2-3; 8 nucleotides match TRBD2. The CDR3 runs to 16 residues. Trimming took 3 bases from V and 5 from J; bases not matched to a gene: 11. Per the germline V gene, CDR1 is SGDLS and CDR2 is YYNGEE. CDR3 DNA: TGTGCCAGCAGCGGTACATCAGCGGGAGTTAAAGATACGCAGTATTTT. Its protein is CASSGTSAGVKDTQYF.

This rearrangement joins TRBV6-5 to TRBJ2-3, with 8 bases identical to TRBD2. From germline, CDR1 is MNHEY and CDR2 SVGAGI. This CDR3 is 12 amino acids long. After removal of 6 bases from V and 8 bases from J, the junction contained 4 bases not matched to a gene. The CDR3: CASRPRGGTQYF. The CDR3 nucleotides are TGTGCCAGCAGGCCCCGGGGGGGTACGCAGTATTTT.

The V gene is TRBV6-6, the J gene TRBJ1-5; 9 bases map to TRBD1. Per germline, CDR1 MNHNY and CDR2 SVGAGI (reference sequence). The CDR3 totals 16 residues. Losses at the gene ends were 4 bases for V and 4 bases for J; bases not matched to a gene: 8. The CDR3 region has the DNA TGTGCCAGCAGTTTACGGGGACAGGGTGGAAATCAGCCCCAGCATTTT. Amino acids: CASSLRGQGGNQPQHF.

This clone was recorded only once. The chain uses TRBV15 and TRBJ2-7; possible D gene TRBD2, 6 bases. Germline V gene lookup returns CDR1 LNHNV and CDR2 YYDKDF (reference sequence). Trimming shortened V by 5 bases and J by 3 bases, and 17 bases separated the two germline ends. The CDR3 length is 15 residues. The CDR3 spells CATSGGGAELYEQYF. The DNA of the CDR3 is TGTGCCACCAGCGGCGGAGGGGCAGAGCTCTACGAGCAGTACTTC.

This chain connects TRBV30 to TRBJ1-1; 8 bases line up with TRBD1. This CDR3 spans 14 amino acids. V gave up 6 bases and J gave up 1 base; unmatched junction bases: 7. Germline V lookup: CDR1 GTSNPN, CDR2 SVGIG (reference sequence). The CDR3 DNA follows: TGTGCCTGCAAAGACAGGGGAAAGAACACTGAAGCTTTCTTT. Translation gives CACKDRGKNTEAFF.

This clone showed up just once. The V gene is TRBV11-3, the J gene TRBJ2-2; 10 bases align to TRBD1. The CDR3 covers 17 residues. After removal of 5 bases from V and 7 bases from J, the junction contained 13 bases not matched to a gene. The germline CDR1 and CDR2 sequences are SGHNT and YENEEA. The CDR3 sequence: CASSPRRDRGIGGELFF. The CDR3 DNA is TGTGCCAGCAGCCCCCGCAGGGACAGGGGAATCGGCGGGGAGCTGTTTTTT.

The gene calls are TRBV4-3 and TRBJ2-1; 8 positions match TRBD2. CDR3 length: 15 amino acids. V lost 5 bases to trimming and J lost 4 bases; unmatched junction nucleotides: 7. Germline loops: CDR1 LGHNA, CDR2 YSLEER. The CDR3 is CASSSGTRVYNEQFF. The CDR3 DNA is TGCGCCAGCAGCTCCGGGACTAGAGTTTACAATGAGCAGTTCTTC.